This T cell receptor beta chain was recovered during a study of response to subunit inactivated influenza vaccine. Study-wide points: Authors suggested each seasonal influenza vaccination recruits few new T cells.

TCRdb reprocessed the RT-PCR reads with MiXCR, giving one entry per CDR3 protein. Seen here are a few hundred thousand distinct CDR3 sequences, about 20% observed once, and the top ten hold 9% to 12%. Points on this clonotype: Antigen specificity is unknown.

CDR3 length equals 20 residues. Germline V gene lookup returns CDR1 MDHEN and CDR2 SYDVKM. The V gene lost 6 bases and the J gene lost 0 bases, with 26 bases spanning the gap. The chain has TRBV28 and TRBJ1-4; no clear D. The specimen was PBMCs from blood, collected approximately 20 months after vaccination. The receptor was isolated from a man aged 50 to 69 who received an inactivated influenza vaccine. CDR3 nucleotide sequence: TGTGCCAGCAGCCTGGGCGTTAGGGAGAATCGACATGCAACTAATGAAAAACTGTTTTTT. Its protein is CASSLGVRENRHATNEKLFF.